This T cell receptor beta chain was sequenced during a study of blood T cell repertoires in COVID-19. Study at large: Whether acute or convalescent, the COVID-19 samples came from the United States, Italy and Spain. PBMCs, B-cell-depleted T cells, or T cells were the source of the cDNA or gDNA that made up the material.

In the original processing: Reference gene primer amplification yielded estimated nucleated cell counts. Here immunoSEQ multiplex PCR was the method, and the copy in TCRdb shows in-frame clones only, minus some. The V and J calls and clone size were taken over from that table, and D and trimming were inferred from the DNA. The data show about 330,000 clones, approximately 88% seen once. Germline loops: CDR1 SGHTA, CDR2 FQGTGA. Trimming took off 2 bases at V and 1 base at J, with 8 bases between the two ends. This CDR3 has 14 residues. Seattle researchers signed up patients amid active infection and tracked them longitudinally.

This TCR was recovered from a man aged 25 to 40 with COVID-19, enrolled during active disease. The sample was peripheral blood. The chain is built from TRBV7-3 and TRBJ1-1, with no clear D. CDR3 sequence reads: CASSLAPGNTEAFF. The CDR3 DNA reads as TGTGCCAGCAGCTTAGCGCCGGGGAACACTGAAGCTTTCTTT.